This TCR beta chain was documented in a study of blood T cells in healthy people across ages (dated by TCRdb to 2014 to 2015). The study in broad terms: Template switching captured roughly one uniquely barcoded TCR beta cDNA molecule per two T cells in model experiments. Using deep sequencing normalized with unique cDNA molecular identifiers, the study measured how TCR beta repertoire diversity changes with age. Donors were grouped into four age groups: young (average 16 years), middle-aged (roughly 40), aged (around 60) and long-lived (just over 80). Using the same blood draw, the study looked at two additional independent replicas of 1 million unique cDNA reads for two donors, one aged 18 to 30 and the other aged 80 or older.

Comments on this clonotype: No antigen is known for it. No base quality values were provided; no much bigger clone lies one nucleotide off.

What the authors observed across the whole study: Observed TCR beta diversity per million T cells fell roughly linearly with age, and a significant reduction was already apparent by age around 40. A strong correlation was found between observed TCR beta diversity and the percentage of naive T cells measured by flow cytometry. Because profiling used bulk unsorted PBMCs, naive and antigen-experienced compartments could not be compared conclusively. Compared with the aged group, more naive CD4+ T cells, fewer expanded clones and increased TCR diversity were shown by the long-lived group, suggesting age selection. Because donor CMV infection status was unknown, age-related changes in expanded clonotypes were potentially confounded. Total diversity estimates from one million sequenced T cells were considered lower bounds and underestimates.

The library was produced with 5' RACE. Instrument on record: Illumina HiSeq 2500. A second PCR of about 7 to 12 cycles was performed with a sample-barcoded 5' primer and a J-beta primer mix. Each TCR beta cDNA molecule received a unique molecular identifier from a template-switch 5' adaptor carrying 12 random nucleotides. Each sample yielded at least 2.5 million CDR3-containing paired-end reads. First-strand cDNA synthesis was performed from all RNA using the Mint cDNA synthesis kit, with priming by a TRBC-specific oligonucleotide. Following uracil-DNA glycosylase treatment, a first 18-cycle PCR with universal primers M1SS and BC2_uni_R was performed on all cDNA. Per the original workflow: For normalization, 1 million high-quality reads were randomly selected from each sample, with every read carrying a distinct molecular identifier. Instead of being binned into consensus sequences, reads that shared molecular identifiers were thrown out. MiTCR, with a Q25 quality threshold and the strictest error-elimination algorithm, was used for CDR3 identification, clonotype clustering and error correction. A nonparametric unseen species model with Euler transformation was used to estimate lower-bound total TCR beta diversity. TCRdb trimmed public reads at Q25 via fastp, called clones via MiXCR and kept in-frame beta chains. Duplicate CDR3 protein sequences are folded into a single record with the most common DNA and genes. TCRdb, not the authors, supplied the V and J calls. Here the sample has around 800,000 distinct CDR3 sequences; more than 25% occur a single time. The top ten hold roughly 3.1% of the sample.

Donors were under 40 systemically healthy Caucasian individuals from Russia aged roughly 6 to 95 years. Around 9.8 milliliters of peripheral blood were collected from each donor into EDTA-treated Vacutainer tubes. Ficoll-Paque density-gradient centrifugation was used to isolate PBMCs, with at least 7 million per sample. Trizol reagent was used to extract total RNA from PBMCs, with at least 5 micrograms per sample. The percentages of naive CD45RAhigh/CD27high T cells were determined by flow cytometry on a PBMC aliquot from every donor. Reading the germline V gene (reference sequence) gives CDR1 MNHEY and CDR2 SMNVEV. The trim is 3 bases for V and 2 bases for J, with a gap of 9 bases between the germline ends. Spanning cysteine to phenylalanine, the CDR3 consists of 14 amino acids. The entry retains the CDR3 DNA only, 42 bases that are in frame from base 1. This sample was shared with a second study, whose subject was T cells of mothers and their children. That second report states: Nine systemically healthy Caucasian individuals, comprising three mothers and their six children, were included as donors. cDNA synthesis used all of the extracted RNA, with 1.5 ug of RNA in each 15 ul reaction. In the second PCR, the M1S primer added sample barcodes and 2-4 random nucleotides. Over 9.5 million TCR beta CDR3 reads were obtained for each mother, and 2.5 million to 3 million reads were obtained for each child. TCR recombination output is similarly shaped by thymic selection in related and unrelated pairs, with a minor effect exerted by inherited differences. Normalized repertoire overlap in related mother-child pairs was always slightly higher than in unrelated mother-child pairs, but the difference was never significant. No persistent microchimeric T cell clones were found, with a detection sensitivity of approximately 110 clones per million clonotypes. Deep NGS was used in the study to compare the TCR beta repertoires of mothers and children and to look for features that separate related mother-child pairs from unrelated individuals. Mothers averaged roughly 40 +/- 4 years of age and children averaged roughly 12 +/- 4 years. After adapters were ligated using NEBNext reagents, the libraries underwent 100+100 nt paired-end sequencing on an Illumina HiSeq 2000. To prevent cross-contamination, the mother and child libraries were prepared a month apart and were sequenced in separate runs. Each donor had between roughly 450,000 and 2,100,000 distinct TCR beta clonotypes identified. Naive TCR beta clonotypes were estimated from low-frequency clonotypes matched to each donor's FACS-determined naive share, without sorting.

The V and J genes are TRBV27 and TRBJ2-3; a tentative D call is TRBD2 (5 bases match). This TCR came from a boy younger than 18 in good health. Sequencing was carried out using blood. The nucleotide sequence reads TGTGCCAGCAGTTTCGGGGTAGACACAGATACGCAGTATTTT. This yields the protein CASSFGVDTDTQYF.